Listed below are T cell receptor beta chains from one sample, sequenced in a study of neoadjuvant anti-PD-1 for oral cavity cancer. Sequencing was performed with immunoSEQ multiplex PCR; in TCRdb, only in-frame clones are kept and a portion is missing. The table lists tens of thousands of clones, approximately 79% of them singletons. The sample in question was PBMCs, obtained before nivolumab (anti-PD-1) treatment. The receptors come from a person aged 35-80 years with oral cavity squamous cell carcinoma. The CDR3 runs from the conserved cysteine through the conserved F or W. D genes are given only for firm matches. Rows give clone size only sometimes, using once, few, many, or a class for an expanded clone.

>TRBV5-6|.|TRBJ2-7|.
TGTGCCAGCAGCTTCCGGGCCCCAAGCTCCTACGAGCAGTACTTC
CASSFRAPSSYEQYF
>TRBV10-3|.|TRBJ2-5|.
TGTGCCATCAGTGAGTCACCCTCACGAGGAGAGACCCAGTACTTC
CAISESPSRGETQYF
>TRBV30|.|TRBJ1-5|TRBD1
TGTGCCTGGACTAAAAGGGGACAGGGAAATCAGCCCCAGCATTTT
CAWTKRGQGNQPQHF
>TRBV5-1|.|TRBJ2-7|.
TGCGCCAGCAGAATCCAATTCGGGACCTACGAGCAGTACTTC
CASRIQFGTYEQYF
>TRBV6-1|.|TRBJ2-7|TRBD2
TGTGCCAGCAGTGAAGTGGGGGACCGGGGGGACGAGCAGTACTTC
CASSEVGDRGDEQYF
>TRBV11-2|.|TRBJ2-5|.
TGTGCCAGCAGCTTAGATTACAGTCCCCGCGAGACCCAGTACTTC
CASSLDYSPRETQYF
>TRBV6-6|.|TRBJ1-4|TRBD1
TGTGCCAGCATGGGACAGGGAAATGAAAAACTGTTTTTT
CASMGQGNEKLFF
>TRBV19|.|TRBJ2-3|TRBD2
TGTGCCAGTAAGGCGGGTAGCGGGGACTCAGATACGCAGTATTTT
CASKAGSGDSDTQYF
>TRBV6-5|.|TRBJ1-1|.
TGTGCCAGCAGTTACTCGGGGGCCCGGACTGAAGCTTTCTTT
CASSYSGARTEAFF
>TRBV27|once|TRBJ2-2|TRBD1
TGTGCCAGCAGTTTAGGGACAGCTCTACACGGGGAGCTGTTTTTT
CASSLGTALHGELFF
>TRBV6-5|.|TRBJ2-5|.
TGTGCCAGCAGTTCCTTAACTAGGAGCGAGACCCAGTACTTC
CASSSLTRSETQYF
>TRBV29-1|.|TRBJ2-1|TRBD2
TGCAGCGTTGCTCCAGACCGGGGGGATGAGCAGTTCTTC
CSVAPDRGDEQFF
>TRBV29-1|.|TRBJ2-5|.
TGCAGCGTTGAGTCCGACGCCCGGGAGACCCAGTACTTC
CSVESDARETQYF
>TRBV5-6|.|TRBJ2-7|TRBD1
TGTGCCAGCAGCTATCAGGACAGGGTAGCCTACGAGCAGTACTTC
CASSYQDRVAYEQYF
>TRBV5-1|few|TRBJ2-5|TRBD2
TGCGCCAGCAGCCCCGGGACTAGCGGCCAAGAGACCCAGTACTTC
CASSPGTSGQETQYF
>TRBV12-5|many|TRBJ1-6|TRBD1
TGTGCTAGTGGTTTGGGGACAGGGGGTAATTCACCCCTCCACTTT
CASGLGTGGNSPLHF
>TRBV29-1|.|TRBJ2-4|.
TGCAGCGTTGCCGACCTTTCAGGGACCAAAAACATTCAGTACTTC
CSVADLSGTKNIQYF
>TRBV7-9|once|TRBJ2-1|.
TGTGCCAGCAGTTTCCAAACCGGGACACAGTACAATGAGCAGTTCTTC
CASSFQTGTQYNEQFF
>TRBV2|.|TRBJ1-4|TRBD1
TGTGCCAGCCGTCGGGACAGGGGTAATGAAAAACTGTTTTTT
CASRRDRGNEKLFF
>TRBV19|.|TRBJ2-7|.
TGTGCCAGTGCCTGGGCGGGTACCAACGAGCAGTACTTC
CASAWAGTNEQYF
>TRBV5-1|.|TRBJ1-1|.
TGCGCCAGCAGCTTCCCAGGCGCGAACACTGAAGCTTTCTTT
CASSFPGANTEAFF
>TRBV10-2|few|TRBJ1-2|.
TGCGCCAGCACCCCGGGACCCGGGACCTACACCTTC
CASTPGPGTYTF
>TRBV5-8|.|TRBJ2-7|TRBD1
TGTGCCAGCAGCTTGGAAGGGGGCCCCTACGAGCAGTACTTC
CASSLEGGPYEQYF
>TRBV4-1|.|TRBJ1-4|TRBD1
TGCGCCAGCAGCCTTGCCAGGGGGGGGAAAGAAAAACTGTTTTTT
CASSLARGGKEKLFF
>TRBV10-3|.|TRBJ2-7|TRBD1
TGTGCCATCAGTGAGACGTGGGGACAGGTTTCCTACGAGCAGTACTTC
CAISETWGQVSYEQYF
>TRBV6-1|once|TRBJ1-5|.
TGTGCCAGCAGCTACGCGGGGAGTCAGCCCCAGCATTTT
CASSYAGSQPQHF
>TRBV6-1|.|TRBJ1-2|TRBD1
TGTGCCAGCAACACCGGGACAGGGGGTTTCTATGGCTACACCTTC
CASNTGTGGFYGYTF
>TRBV9|.|TRBJ1-6|.
TGTGCCAGCACCCGCCGGGGTGATGGAAATTCACCCCTCCACTTT
CASTRRGDGNSPLHF
>TRBV5-5|.|TRBJ1-5|.
TGTGCCAGCAGCTTTTCTTGGGTTCAACAAAATCAGCCCCAGCATTTT
CASSFSWVQQNQPQHF
>TRBV7-9|.|TRBJ2-7|TRBD1
TGTGCCAGCAGCTTACAGGGGGCGTTCGCCTACGAGCAGTACTTC
CASSLQGAFAYEQYF
>TRBV7-9|medium-sized|TRBJ1-2|.
TGTGCCAGCAGCTTAGCGTCGGGGTGGGGCTACACCTTC
CASSLASGWGYTF
>TRBV7-9|.|TRBJ2-7|.
TGTGCCAGCAGCTTCTCAGCGGTTACATACGAGCAGTACTTC
CASSFSAVTYEQYF
>TRBV7-9|few|TRBJ1-5|.
TGTGCCAGCAGCTTAGGAGGAGGTCCTCAGCCCCAGCATTTT
CASSLGGGPQPQHF
>TRBV10-3|once|TRBJ2-7|.
TGTGCCATCAGTGATTCAGGTTTCGAGCAGTACTTC
CAISDSGFEQYF
>TRBV10-2|.|TRBJ2-3|TRBD2
TGCGCCAGCAGCGGCGGGAGGTCGGACTACACAGATACGCAGTATTTT
CASSGGRSDYTDTQYF
>TRBV2|.|TRBJ2-7|.
TGTGCCAGCGAGGGGGGGCAGGGTCGGTACTTC
CASEGGQGRYF
>TRBV5-4|few|TRBJ2-7|TRBD1
TGTGCCAGCAGCTTGGAACAGGGGGCCGGGTACGAGCAGTACTTC
CASSLEQGAGYEQYF
>TRBV6-1|once|TRBJ1-5|.
TGTGCCAGCAGTGAAGTCGAGGGGCTTAGCAATCAGCCCCAGCATTTT
CASSEVEGLSNQPQHF
>TRBV19|.|TRBJ1-3|.
TGTGCCAGTACGGAGCTGACGGGAAACACCATATATTTT
CASTELTGNTIYF
>TRBV2|.|TRBJ2-4|TRBD2
TGTGCCAGCAGGGAGTGGGGGACTAGTGACATTCAGTACTTC
CASREWGTSDIQYF
>TRBV6-6|few|TRBJ2-1|TRBD1
TGTGCCAGCAGTCTCCCCGGGACAGGGGTTGAGCAGTTCTTC
CASSLPGTGVEQFF
>TRBV7-2|.|TRBJ2-1|.
TGTGCCAGCAGCTACGACAGCAATGAGCAGTTCTTC
CASSYDSNEQFF
>TRBV19|few|TRBJ1-5|.
TGTGCCAGCTCCGGGAGCAATCAGCCCCAGCATTTT
CASSGSNQPQHF
>TRBV11-2|.|TRBJ2-4|TRBD1
TGTGCCAGCAGCTCGAACCGACAGGGAAGAAACATTCAGTACTTC
CASSSNRQGRNIQYF
>TRBV14|.|TRBJ2-1|TRBD2
TGTGCCAGCAGCCTGACTAGCGGGGGGGGAAATGAGCAGTTCTTC
CASSLTSGGGNEQFF
>TRBV19|.|TRBJ1-2|.
TGTGCCAGTAGTTCCCCAGGTGACCCTAACTATGGCTACACCTTC
CASSSPGDPNYGYTF
>TRBV9|.|TRBJ2-1|TRBD2
TGTGCCAGCAGCGCCCAGGGAGGGAGTACCAATGAGCAGTTCTTC
CASSAQGGSTNEQFF
>TRBV25-1|.|TRBJ2-1|TRBD2
TGTGCCAGCGTTGCGGGAGGGAACAATGAGCAGTTCTTC
CASVAGGNNEQFF
>TRBV27|.|TRBJ2-7|.
TGTGCCAGCAGTTGGACCAGGACACGCTCCTACGAGCAGTACTTC
CASSWTRTRSYEQYF
>TRBV4-2|.|TRBJ1-2|TRBD1
TGTGCCAGCAGCGAGGGACAGAGAGCTCCTAACTATGGCTACACCTTC
CASSEGQRAPNYGYTF
>TRBV19|.|TRBJ1-1|TRBD1
TGTGCCAGTAGTAGAGACAGGGACCCGAACACTGAAGCTTTCTTT
CASSRDRDPNTEAFF
>TRBV11-2|few|TRBJ1-1|TRBD1
TGTGCCAGCAGCTTCTCGGGACAGCAAAACACTGAAGCTTTCTTT
CASSFSGQQNTEAFF